Reported below is one T cell receptor (beta chain). What it binds is not known. The entry originates in a study of CD8 T cells in ankylosing spondylitis. The study, taken as a whole, reports: Relatively scarce in peripheral blood, disease-linked clones were CD8+. A TCR beta motif of fewer than ten highly homologous variants seemed to mark ankylosing spondylitis blood.

Germline loops: CDR1 LGHDT, CDR2 YNNKEL (reference sequence). This CDR3 has 14 amino acids. V was shortened by 1 base and J by 1 base, with 7 bases between the two germline ends. Using quantitative 5'-RACE with molecular barcodes, the authors made TCR beta libraries. TCRdb called the 5' RACE reads again in MiXCR, with one record for every CDR3 protein. The sample yields about 480,000 distinct CDR3 sequences, approximately 17% seen once. The chain combines TRBV3-1 with TRBJ1-1; D gene ambiguous. Sequencing was performed on blood, either unsorted or a sorted T cell fraction (not recorded which). The receptor comes from a male donor with ankylosing spondylitis. In nucleotides, the CDR3 is TGTGCCAGCAGCCAAGTTCCCGGGAACACTGAAGCTTTCTTT. It codes for CASSQVPGNTEAFF. The variable domain in full, with the rest retrieved from reference TRBV3-1 and TRBJ1-1, is DTAVSQTPKYLVTQMGNDKSIKCEQNLGHDTMYWYKQDSKKFLKIMFSYNNKELIINETVPNRFSPKSPDKAHLNLHINSLELGDSAVYFCASSQVPGNTEAFFGQGTRLTVV.